The 6 T cell receptor beta chains listed next were all sequenced from one sample in a study of blood T cell repertoires in COVID-19. Profiled with immunoSEQ multiplex PCR; TCRdb holds only in-frame clones, not every one. This table has about 70,000 clones, around 91% appearing once. The material sequenced was peripheral blood. These receptors were collected from a man aged 50-59 years with acute or convalescent COVID-19.

The gene calls are TRBV27 and TRBJ2-5, with a possible D match to TRBD2 (5 bases). With 0 bases removed from V and 2 bases from J, the gap between germline ends came to 10 bases. The germline CDR1 and CDR2 sequences are MNHEY and SMNVEV (reference sequence). The CDR3 loop spans 15 amino acids. In DNA form, the CDR3 reads TGTGCCAGCAGTTTATCGAGGGCAGTACAAGAGACCCAGTACTTC. It yields the protein CASSLSRAVQETQYF.

The rearrangement links TRBV7-2 to TRBJ2-7; 9 nucleotides align to TRBD1. J gave up 2 bases and V 3 bases, and 5 bases lay outside the gene matches. The CDR3 consists of 15 residues. The germline V gene has CDR1 SGHTA and CDR2 FQGNSA. CDR3: CASSLQDRGTYEQYV. The DNA of the CDR3 is TGTGCCAGCAGCTTGCAGGACAGGGGTACCTACGAGCAGTACGTC.

The chain uses TRBV5-1 and TRBJ1-4, with 10 bases fitting TRBD1. V lost 4 bases to trimming and J lost 8 bases; unmatched junction nucleotides: 8. The CDR3 is 15 amino acids. Germline CDR1 reads SGHRS; CDR2 reads YFSETQ. For the CDR3, the DNA is TGCGCCAGCAGCAGATCCGGGACAGGGGACGAAAAACTGTTTTTT. This encodes CASSRSGTGDEKLFF.

The J gene is TRBJ1-4, the V gene TRBV28; 8 bases fit TRBD1. V lost 3 bases and J lost 10; bases outside the gene matches: 4. CDR3 length: 13 amino acids. Germline V gives CDR1 MDHEN, CDR2 SYDVKM. CDR3 residues: CASSFPGGGKLFF. CDR3 DNA: TGTGCCAGCAGTTTCCCAGGGGGCGGAAAACTGTTTTTT.

This clone was recorded a few times. The J gene is TRBJ2-3, the V gene TRBV30; no clear D. The CDR3 is 11 amino acids. Germline V lookup: CDR1 GTSNPN, CDR2 SVGIG (reference sequence). The V and J ends lost 3 bases and 3 bases respectively, with 4 bases between them. CDR3: CAWSRTDTQYF. Here the CDR3 DNA reads TGTGCCTGGAGCCGTACAGATACGCAGTATTTT.

The chain links TRBV7-8 to TRBJ2-1; D possibly corresponds to TRBD1 (5 bases). V lost 1 base and J lost 3, with 7 bases in between. Per the germline V gene, CDR1 is SGHVS and CDR2 is FQNEAQ. The CDR3 totals 14 residues. CDR3 sequence: CASSLVDSYNEQFF. The CDR3, as DNA: TGTGCCAGCAGCTTAGTTGACAGCTACAATGAGCAGTTCTTC.